This T cell receptor beta chain is from a study of blood T cells in healthy people across ages. The study, taken as a whole, reports: Percentage of naive T cells showed a strong correlation with TCR beta diversity.

Germline CDR1 SNHLY, CDR2 FYNNEI. Trimming left V 6 bases short and J 1 base short, with 25 bases between. This CDR3 region has 19 residues. Next came a second PCR, run for about 6 to 11 cycles, which used a sample-barcoded 5' primer along with a J-beta primer mix. MiXCR, run by TCRdb on the 5' RACE reads, gives a single entry per CDR3 protein. This table holds about 1.7 million distinct CDR3 sequences, roughly 27% found once. This clonotype was observed a few times. Its specificity is not known. The sequence derives from a woman aged 25 to 39 in good health. The chain couples TRBV2 to TRBJ2-1; possibly TRBD1 for D (6 bases). Sequenced input: blood. The CDR3 nucleotides read TGTGCCAGCAGAGCCGAGGGGCAGGGGTTCCTTTTATCCTACAATGAGCAGTTCTTC. As protein: CASRAEGQGFLLSYNEQFF.